This paragraph covers one TCR beta chain sequence. Its antigen is not identified. Here immunoSEQ multiplex PCR was the method, and the copy in TCRdb shows in-frame clones only, minus some. The table records 55,000 to 90,000 clones, 73% of them present only once. ViraFEST assay sequencing came after antigen-specific CD4+ T cells were expanded with viral peptide pools. Investigators separated out CD4+ T cells once 10 days of culture had passed. Between March and December 2020, the person had a SARS-CoV-2 infection that PCR confirmed. This specimen belongs to a study of vaccination effects on CD4 cells after COVID-19. This specimen consisted of CD4+ T cells from PBMCs cultured with HIV peptides, obtained before COVID-19 vaccination. Specified subset: HIV-1 Nef peptide pool negative control/reference culture. The sequence was collected from a human donor who had a prior SARS-CoV-2 infection.

For the CDR3, the DNA is TGCGCCAGCAGCTTGGCCACTAGCGGACGATGGGATACGCAGTATTTT. This encodes CASSLATSGRWDTQYF. The chain uses TRBV5-1 and TRBJ2-3; 8 bases match TRBD2. The germline V gene encodes CDR1 SGHRS and CDR2 YFSETQ. Trimming took 0 bases from V and 6 from J; bases not matched to a gene: 9. The CDR3 spans 16 residues.